One sample yielded the 30 T cell receptor beta chains listed below, sequenced in a study of blood T cell repertoires in COVID-19. Sequencing was performed with immunoSEQ multiplex PCR; in TCRdb, only in-frame clones are kept and a portion is missing. The data show about 97,000 clones, around nine tenths seen once. The material sequenced was peripheral blood. Source of these receptors: a human donor in a cohort sampled during active COVID-19.

This clone was counted a few times. The chain carries TRBV7-8 and TRBJ2-1; perhaps TRBD1 as D (6 bases). V was trimmed by 5 bases and J by 3 bases, leaving 20 bases between them. The CDR3 covers 17 residues. Per germline, CDR1 SGHVS and CDR2 FQNEAQ. CDR3: CASSIRQADRYYNEQFF. CDR3 coding DNA: TGTGCCAGCAGCATCCGACAGGCGGACCGATACTACAATGAGCAGTTCTTC.

The chain recombines TRBV23-1 with TRBJ1-5; D is ambiguous. TRBV23-1 is assigned to the ORF class and has an uncertain function. Trimming stripped 2 bases from V and 3 bases from J, with 14 bases between. The CDR3 has 16 amino acids. The CDR3 sequence: CASSQNEGASNQPQHF. DNA for the CDR3: TGCGCCAGCAGTCAAAATGAGGGTGCTTCCAATCAGCCCCAGCATTTT.

The chain employs TRBV10-3 and TRBJ1-1; tentatively, D is TRBD1 (6 bases). CDR1 and CDR2 (germline): ENHRY, SYGVKD. The length of the CDR3 is 13 residues. Trimming left V 11 bases short and J 5 bases short, with 18 bases between. DNA of the CDR3: TGTGCCGCCCTGTCAGGGGAAGGGACTGAAGCTTTCTTT. Its protein is CAALSGEGTEAFF.

V gene TRBV12-3 or TRBV12-4 combines with J gene TRBJ2-1; 7 bases fit TRBD1. V shed 3 bases and J 9 bases; nucleotides not matched to a gene: 5. The CDR3 is 13 residues long. The chain's CDR3 is CASSFKGAGEQFF. The CDR3 coding sequence is TGTGCCAGCAGTTTTAAGGGGGCCGGTGAGCAGTTCTTC.

The rearrangement joins TRBV5-6 to TRBJ2-6, with D unresolved. Germline CDR1 and CDR2: SGHDT and YYEEEE. V shed 1 base and J shed 5 bases, with 10 bases lying between them. CDR3 length: 15 amino acids. The CDR3, as DNA: TGTGCCAGCAGCTTGCCCTTATCTAGGGCCAACGTCCTGACTTTC. Amino acids: CASSLPLSRANVLTF.

The chain recombines TRBV29-1 with TRBJ2-5, with D tentatively TRBD1 (5 bases). CDR1 is SQVTM and CDR2 is ANQGSEA in the germline V gene. CDR3 length equals 13 residues. V gave up 0 bases and J gave up 4 bases, with 9 bases separating them. The CDR3 loop is CSVEDLGLETQYF. For the CDR3, the DNA is TGCAGCGTTGAAGATCTGGGGCTAGAGACCCAGTACTTC.

The chain carries TRBV2 and TRBJ2-1; 12 bases fit TRBD2. J lost 4 bases, V lost 5 bases, and 3 bases had no gene match. This CDR3 comprises 15 residues. The germline CDR1 and CDR2 sequences are SNHLY and FYNNEI. As DNA, the CDR3 is TGTGCCAGCAGTCGACTAGCGGGGGAGTACAATGAGCAGTTCTTC. Translation: CASSRLAGEYNEQFF.

The V and J genes are TRBV1 and TRBJ2-1; TRBD2 was called by the table and not checked on the DNA. TRBV1 is given as a pseudogene. This CDR3 contains 13 residues. CDR3 nucleotides: TGCACCAACAAGCGGGTCTCCTACAATGAGCAGTTCTTC. It codes for CTNKRVSYNEQFF.

The rearrangement joins TRBV4-2 to TRBJ2-3; D possibly corresponds to TRBD1 (5 bases). CDR3 length: 17 amino acids. V gave up 0 bases and J gave up 4 bases, with 17 bases separating them. The germline V gene has CDR1 LGHNA and CDR2 YNFKEQ. CDR3 region: CASSQDQGGRTSDTQYF. The CDR3 coding sequence is TGTGCCAGCAGCCAAGATCAGGGTGGGCGCACATCAGATACGCAGTATTTT.

This chain links TRBV7-8 with TRBJ2-2, with a possible D match to TRBD1 (6 bases). Germline-derived CDR1 and CDR2 are SGHVS and FQNEAQ. This CDR3 comprises 14 residues. V lost 9 bases, J lost 2 bases, and 13 bases lay in between. The CDR3 sequence: CASKPGTNTGELFF. CDR3 nucleotide sequence: TGTGCCAGTAAACCCGGGACAAACACCGGGGAGCTGTTTTTT.

For this clone: Sequence at one end of the junction differs from germline and may be a read error. This CDR3 reads CATSGDRGNYGYTF. The CDR3 DNA sequence: TGTGCCACCAGCGGAGACAGGGGCAACTATGGCTACACCTTC. This chain joins TRBV15 and TRBJ1-2; 8 positions match TRBD1. Germline V CDR1 and CDR2: LNHNV, YYDKDF (reference sequence). The length of the CDR3 is 14 residues.

CDR3 region: CSVERRQNTEAFF. CDR3 nucleotide sequence: TGCAGCGTTGAGCGCAGGCAGAACACTGAAGCTTTCTTT. V is TRBV29-1 and J is TRBJ1-1, with D unclear. The CDR3 covers 13 residues. Trimming removed 3 bases from V and 1 base from J, with 9 bases in between. The germline V gene encodes CDR1 SQVTM and CDR2 ANQGSEA. Full variable domain (rest looked up from reference TRBV29-1 and TRBJ1-1): SAVISQKPSRDICQRGTSLTIQCQVDSQVTMMFWYRQQPGQSLTLIATANQGSEATYESGFVIDKFPISRPNLTFSTLTVSNMSPEDSSIYLCSVERRQNTEAFFGQGTRLTVV.

The genes are TRBV15 and TRBJ2-1, with D possibly TRBD2 on 6 matching bases. Germline values: CDR1 LNHNV, CDR2 YYDKDF (reference sequence). The V end lost 7 bases, the J end lost 8 bases, and 15 bases lay between the germline ends. This CDR3 contains 13 residues. The CDR3 nucleotides are TGTGCCACCACCTCGGGGGTTTCTTATGAGCAGTTCTTC. It encodes CATTSGVSYEQFF.

The genes are TRBV7-2 and TRBJ2-1; possibly TRBD2 for D (6 bases). Germline CDR1 is SGHTA and CDR2 is FQGNSA. Trimming took 5 bases from V and 11 from J, leaving 19 bases between them. CDR3 size: 14 residues. The CDR3 here is CASSPQGLLEKQFF. The DNA for the CDR3 is TGTGCCAGCAGCCCCCAGGGACTTCTCGAGAAGCAGTTCTTC.

V is TRBV4-1 and J is TRBJ2-6, with TRBD1 as a possible D gene (6 bases). The V gene lost 1 base and the J gene lost 0 bases, with 13 bases spanning the gap. Germline assignment: CDR1 MGHRA and CDR2 YSYEKL. The CDR3 has 18 amino acids. The CDR3 coding sequence is TGCGCCAGCAGCCAAGTGCCAGGGGCCAACTCTGGGGCCAACGTCCTGACTTTC. This sequence encodes CASSQVPGANSGANVLTF.

The chain combines TRBV5-4 with TRBJ2-1, with 7 bases identical to TRBD2. The CDR3 runs 17 residues. Trimming cost V 4 bases and J 4 bases; bases outside gene matches: 14. The germline V gene encodes CDR1 SGHNT and CDR2 YYREEE (reference sequence). CDR3 sequence: CASSPPPGTTDYNEQFF. CDR3 in DNA: TGTGCCAGCAGCCCCCCACCCGGGACTACCGATTACAATGAGCAGTTCTTC.

This rearrangement joins TRBV7-3 to TRBJ1-4; TRBD1 matches at 7 bases. Germline values: CDR1 SGHTA, CDR2 FQGTGA. The J segment lost 2 bases and the V segment lost 5 bases, leaving 5 bases of the junction unmatched. The CDR3 spans 15 residues. The CDR3 bases are TGTGCCAGCAGCCCAACAGGGGCGACTAATGAAAAACTGTTTTTT. It encodes CASSPTGATNEKLFF.

This clone was recorded only once. The chain has TRBV6-6 and TRBJ1-1; D ambiguous. The CDR3 is made up of 11 amino acids. Germline V gene lookup returns CDR1 MNHNY and CDR2 SVGAGI (reference sequence). The V end was cut by 4 bases, the J end by 3 bases, with 3 bases between. CDR3 in DNA: TGTGCCAGCAGTTCTTACACTGAAGCTTTCTTT. Protein product: CASSSYTEAFF.

The chain is built from TRBV6-1 and TRBJ2-1; 12 bases are shared with TRBD2. Unmatched junction bases numbered 8, after V lost 3 bases and J lost 8 bases. Germline CDR1 is MNHNS and CDR2 is SASEGT. The CDR3 sequence is 16 residues long. The CDR3 coding sequence is TGTGCCAGCAGTGACGCTAGCGGGAGGGTGGGGGATGAGCAGTTCTTC. Protein: CASSDASGRVGDEQFF.

The chain couples TRBV7-9 to TRBJ1-2; 9 nucleotides line up with TRBD1. The CDR3 sequence is 15 residues long. Germline CDR1 is SEHNR and CDR2 is FQNEAQ (reference sequence). The V gene end was trimmed by 5 bases and the J gene end by 4 bases; junction bases not matched to a gene: 8. The CDR3 spells CASSLRDRVSYGYTF. In nucleotides, the CDR3 is TGTGCCAGCAGCCTCCGGGACAGGGTATCCTATGGCTACACCTTC.

This chain connects TRBV2 to TRBJ1-6; D perhaps matches TRBD1 (5 bases). Trimming cost V 6 bases and J 4 bases, with 19 bases left between them. Germline V gene data show CDR1 as SNHLY and CDR2 as FYNNEI. This CDR3 is built from 17 residues. The CDR3 region has the DNA TGTGCCAGCAGCCCTCCAATCCAGGGCCTGTATAATTCACCCCTCCACTTT. Translated: CASSPPIQGLYNSPLHF.

The chain couples TRBV9 to TRBJ2-5, with 7 nucleotides matching TRBD1. The CDR3 has 15 residues. The junction had 7 bases not matched to a gene; V was cut back by 3 bases and J by 2 bases. Germline assignment: CDR1 SGDLS and CDR2 YYNGEE. The CDR3: CASSAGTVSQETQYF. In DNA form, the CDR3 reads TGTGCCAGCAGCGCCGGGACAGTTTCACAAGAGACCCAGTACTTC.

This clone has only a few counts. The chain recombines TRBV15 with TRBJ1-6, with D maybe TRBD1 (5 bases). Trimming cost V 0 bases and J 8 bases, with 11 bases left between them. The CDR3 runs to 15 residues. Germline V CDR1 and CDR2: LNHNV, YYDKDF (reference sequence). This CDR3 reads CATSRDGGYYSPLHF. CDR3 DNA: TGTGCCACCAGCAGAGACGGGGGGTACTATTCACCCCTCCACTTT.

The rearrangement links TRBV5-1 to TRBJ2-7, with 10 bases aligning to TRBD2. The CDR3 length is 16 residues. Germline V lookup: CDR1 SGHRS, CDR2 YFSETQ. Germline trimming cut 4 bases from V and 2 bases from J; bases unmatched to any gene: 9. This CDR3 is CASSGRLAGPTYEQYF. The CDR3 nucleotides are TGCGCCAGCAGCGGCCGACTAGCGGGCCCTACCTACGAGCAGTACTTC.

A few counts support this clone. The CDR3: CASRMTARNTGELFF. CDR3 nucleotide sequence: TGTGCCAGCAGGATGACAGCCCGAAACACCGGGGAGCTGTTTTTT. J is TRBJ2-2 and V is TRBV6-5; a weak D match, TRBD1 (5 bases). The CDR3 spans 15 residues. Germline V CDR1 and CDR2: MNHEY, SVGAGI. V was shortened by 6 bases and J by 2 bases, with 13 bases between the two germline ends.

The chain couples TRBV6-6 to TRBJ2-2; TRBD1 matches 9 bases. Germline loops: CDR1 MNHNY, CDR2 SVGAGI (reference sequence). V shed 7 bases, J shed 3 bases, and the junction held 9 bases outside the gene matches. CDR3 length equals 16 residues. CDR3 protein: CASTIGTGRDTGELFF. The CDR3 nucleotides are TGTGCCAGCACCATCGGGACAGGGAGGGACACCGGGGAGCTGTTTTTT.

J is TRBJ2-5 and V is TRBV7-2, with D maybe TRBD1 (6 bases). CDR3 length equals 14 residues. V was shortened by 3 bases and J by 4 bases, with 12 bases between the two germline ends. The germline gives CDR1 SGHTA, CDR2 FQGNSA. As DNA, the CDR3 is TGTGCCAGCAGCTTGCAAAACAGGGTAGAGACCCAGTACTTC. Its protein is CASSLQNRVETQYF. Variable domain in full (rest from reference TRBV7-2 and TRBJ2-5): GAGVSQSPSNKVTEKGKDVELRCDPISGHTALYWYRQSLGQGLEFLIYFQGNSAPDKSGLPSDRFSAERTGGSVSTLTIQRTQQEDSAVYLCASSLQNRVETQYFGPGTRLLVL.

The rearrangement links TRBV27 to TRBJ1-2; TRBD1 is a possible D gene (6 bases). The length of the CDR3 is 15 residues. Trimming stripped 6 bases from V and 5 bases from J, with 19 bases between. The V gene's germline CDR1 is MNHEY and CDR2 SMNVEV (reference sequence). As DNA, the CDR3 is TGTGCCAGCAGGAGAGTAGGGGGGGAGTTTTATGGCTACACCTTC. Translating gives CASRRVGGEFYGYTF.

This clone was seen a single time. The chain recombines TRBV11-3 with TRBJ2-1; 8 nucleotides align to TRBD2. V was clipped by 1 base and J by 4 bases; unmatched bases: 6. In germline, CDR1 is SGHNT, CDR2 YENEEA. The CDR3 runs 16 residues. DNA of the CDR3: TGTGCCAGCAGCTTAGGGGGCAGCGGGGGTTACAATGAGCAGTTCTTC. It specifies CASSLGGSGGYNEQFF.

V is TRBV5-1 and J is TRBJ1-6; no clear D. CDR3 length: 16 residues. Germline V gene lookup returns CDR1 SGHRS and CDR2 YFSETQ. V was shortened by 5 bases and J by 3 bases, with 15 bases between the two germline ends. The CDR3 DNA is TGCGCCAGCAGTAACGGACGTAGCGTCTATAATTCACCCCTCCACTTT. Residues: CASSNGRSVYNSPLHF.